Presented here are 31 T cell receptor beta chains from one specimen sequenced in a study of shared clonotypes between healthy human individuals. The assay was immunoSEQ multiplex PCR, and TCRdb's table has in-frame clones only and misses some. Among some 2,500,000 clones listed, roughly 93% were seen once. Sequencing input: naive CD4+ T cells from PBMCs. As for subset: CD45RA+ positively selected. Every receptor here comes from a man aged 18 to 35 in good health. Some clones in this sample may be carry-over from other donors' samples.

This chain uses TRBV6-6 with TRBJ2-7; 7 nucleotides match TRBD2. With 6 bases clipped from V and 3 bases from J, the junction kept 8 bases outside the gene matches. The CDR3 is 14 amino acids. Germline CDR1 reads MNHNY; CDR2 reads SVGAGI (reference sequence). The CDR3 is CASSPTWDYYEQYF. In nucleotides, the CDR3 is TGTGCCAGCAGCCCAACCTGGGACTACTACGAGCAGTACTTC.

The gene calls are TRBV7-3 and TRBJ2-3; D might be TRBD1 or TRBD2, each matching 5 bases. The germline gives CDR1 SGHTA, CDR2 FQGTGA. V was clipped by 5 bases and J by 6 bases, with 12 bases between them. CDR3 size: 13 residues. The CDR3 coding sequence is TGTGCCAGCAGCCCAGACGGGGCGGATACGCAGTATTTT. Its protein is CASSPDGADTQYF.

The chain joins TRBV4-1 to TRBJ2-3; 11 bases line up with TRBD2. CDR3 length: 17 amino acids. J lost 3 bases, V lost 2 bases, and 7 bases had no gene match. Germline V gene sequence: CDR1 MGHRA, CDR2 YSYEKL. The CDR3 is CASSQPFLAGGTDTQYF. As DNA, the CDR3 is TGCGCCAGCAGCCAACCCTTTCTAGCGGGGGGTACAGATACGCAGTATTTT.

This clone was picked up one time. The V call is TRBV7-9, the J call TRBJ1-5; TRBD1 might be the D (5 bases). Germline V gene lookup returns CDR1 SEHNR and CDR2 FQNEAQ (reference sequence). The CDR3 has 17 residues. V lost 3 bases to trimming and J lost 4 bases, with 19 bases between them. The CDR3 DNA reads TGTGCCAGCAGCTTGGCCGGGGGTCCAGGACTTAATCAGCCCCAGCATTTT. Its protein product is CASSLAGGPGLNQPQHF.

The chain couples TRBV27 to TRBJ2-7; D may correspond to TRBD1 or TRBD2 (5 bases each). V lost 2 bases, J lost 0 bases, and 11 bases lay in between. CDR1 is MNHEY and CDR2 is SMNVEV in the germline V gene (reference sequence). The CDR3 spans 15 residues. CDR3 in amino acids: CASSLNWGISYEQYF. CDR3 DNA: TGTGCCAGCAGTTTAAATTGGGGGATCTCCTACGAGCAGTACTTC.

About this clone itself: Other DNA sequences of this sample code for an identical CDR3. V usage is TRBV7-3 and J usage is TRBJ2-5; a weak D match, TRBD2 (6 bases). This CDR3 has 15 residues. V gave up 0 bases and J gave up 1 base, with 9 bases separating them. The germline gives CDR1 SGHTA, CDR2 FQGTGA. In DNA form, the CDR3 reads TGTGCCAGCAGCTTAACGTCCGGGAGCCAAGAGACCCAGTACTTC. It codes for CASSLTSGSQETQYF.

This chain links TRBV5-6 with TRBJ1-2, with a tentative D call TRBD1 (5 bases). V gave up 3 bases and J gave up 7 bases, with 13 bases separating them. The CDR3 has 13 residues. CDR1 is SGHDT, CDR2 YYEEEE, per germline. DNA of the CDR3: TGTGCCAGCAGCTATTCTTTCGGGGGTGGCTACACCTTC. Translated: CASSYSFGGGYTF.

The chain combines TRBV5-1 with TRBJ2-1; 9 bases are shared with TRBD2. Germline V lookup: CDR1 SGHRS, CDR2 YFSETQ. This CDR3 region has 14 residues. With 6 bases clipped from V and 3 bases from J, the junction kept 4 bases outside the gene matches. In nucleotides, the CDR3 is TGCGCCAGCAATCTAGCGGGGTTCTACAATGAGCAGTTCTTC. Translated, it gives CASNLAGFYNEQFF. Using reference TRBV5-1 and TRBJ2-1 for the parts outside the CDR3, the full variable domain is KAGVTQTPRYLIKTRGQQVTLSCSPISGHRSVSWYQQTPGQGLQFLFEYFSETQRNKGNFPGRFSGRQFSNSRSEMNVSTLELGDSALYLCASNLAGFYNEQFFGPGTRLTVL.

In DNA, the CDR3 is TGTGCCACCAGCGAATACAGGGAGGGTGGCTACACCTTC. Translation gives CATSEYREGGYTF. The gene calls are TRBV15 and TRBJ1-2, with a possible D match to TRBD1 (6 bases). Per the germline V gene, CDR1 is LNHNV and CDR2 is YYDKDF (reference sequence). This CDR3 comprises 13 residues. V lost 5 bases to trimming and J lost 7 bases, with 14 bases between them.

For the CDR3, the DNA is TGTGCCAGCTCGGTATTAGCAACTAATGAAAAACTGTTTTTT. This codes for CASSVLATNEKLFF. This sequence joins TRBV18 and TRBJ1-4; D not certain. The CDR3 has 14 amino acids. Germline assignment: CDR1 KGHSH and CDR2 LQKENI. V was trimmed by 6 bases and J by 0 bases, leaving 8 bases between them.

The chain combines TRBV5-4 with TRBJ1-5; D may be TRBD1 (6 bases). Trimming cost V 5 bases and J 3 bases, with 18 bases left between them. Germline V gene data show CDR1 as SGHNT and CDR2 as YYREEE (reference sequence). The CDR3 spans 16 residues. The chain's CDR3 is CASSMGGQGHNQPQHF. The CDR3 DNA follows: TGTGCCAGCAGTATGGGGGGGCAGGGTCACAATCAGCCCCAGCATTTT.

The chain uses TRBV6-1 and TRBJ1-5; possibly TRBD1 for D (6 bases). The CDR3 consists of 15 residues. CDR1 is MNHNS, CDR2 SASEGT, per germline. V was clipped by 2 bases and J by 6 bases, with 14 bases between them. CDR3 protein: CASSEYRAIGQPQHF. CDR3 nucleotide sequence: TGTGCCAGCAGTGAATACAGGGCTATCGGTCAGCCCCAGCATTTT.

V is TRBV15 and J is TRBJ2-7, with TRBD2 matching over 14 bases. CDR3 length equals 14 residues. Looked up from germline, CDR1 is LNHNV and CDR2 is YYDKDF (reference sequence). V shed 8 bases and J 6 bases; nucleotides not matched to a gene: 6. This CDR3 reads CATAGTSGSGEQYF. CDR3 nucleotide sequence: TGTGCCACCGCAGGGACTAGCGGGAGTGGCGAGCAGTACTTC.

The J gene is TRBJ2-1, the V gene TRBV5-7, with 7 bases aligning to TRBD2. TRBV5-7 qualifies as an ORF whose function is uncertain. The V and J ends lost 4 bases and 4 bases, in that order; junction bases with no gene match: 17. This CDR3 region has 18 residues. The CDR3 spells CASSRIVFRDYKYNEQFF. CDR3 DNA sequence: TGTGCCAGCAGCCGGATCGTGTTTCGGGACTACAAGTACAATGAGCAGTTCTTC.

This chain connects TRBV27 to TRBJ1-4; TRBD1 matches 7 bases. Unmatched junction bases numbered 14, after V lost 5 bases and J lost 2 bases. The CDR3 loop spans 18 amino acids. Germline CDR1 reads MNHEY; CDR2 reads SMNVEV (reference sequence). For the CDR3, the DNA is TGTGCCAGCAGTCCGCGGGGCAGGGGGGGGAATACTAATGAAAAACTGTTTTTT. Protein: CASSPRGRGGNTNEKLFF.

The chain employs TRBV5-1 and TRBJ2-3; 7 positions agree with TRBD2. With V trimmed by 0 bases and J by 4 bases, 5 bases remained unmatched. The CDR3 is 15 residues long. Germline assignment: CDR1 SGHRS and CDR2 YFSETQ. This chain's CDR3 is CASSLALASADTQYF. The DNA for the CDR3 is TGCGCCAGCAGCTTGGCACTAGCGAGCGCAGATACGCAGTATTTT.

This chain joins TRBV6-6 and TRBJ1-2, with 9 bases aligning to TRBD1. In germline, CDR1 is MNHNY, CDR2 SVGAGI (reference sequence). With 2 bases clipped from V and 5 bases from J, the junction kept 6 bases outside the gene matches. The CDR3 has 15 amino acids. CDR3 sequence reads: CASSYGDRVEYGYTF. The CDR3 nucleotides read TGTGCCAGCAGTTACGGGGACAGGGTAGAATATGGCTACACCTTC.

The genes are TRBV4-3 and TRBJ2-1; D unclear. V lost 1 base, J lost 6 bases, and 10 bases lay in between. The CDR3 spans 14 residues. Germline V gene lookup returns CDR1 LGHNA and CDR2 YSLEER. CDR3 nucleotides: TGCGCCAGCAGCCAAGTTACCGGGTTCAATGAGCAGTTCTTC. It encodes CASSQVTGFNEQFF.

This chain joins TRBV6-6 and TRBJ1-5; D is uncertain. V shed 7 bases and J shed 5 bases, with 12 bases lying between them. The CDR3 is 13 amino acids. The germline CDR1 and CDR2 sequences are MNHNY and SVGAGI (reference sequence). CDR3 DNA: TGTGCCAGCACAATTTCGCGGGATCAGCCCCAGCATTTT. Translated: CASTISRDQPQHF.

On this clone: One end of the junction fails to match germline, which may point to a read error. The V and J genes are TRBV28 and TRBJ1-1; D unresolved. The V gene's germline CDR1 is MDHEN and CDR2 SYDVKM. This CDR3 has 14 residues. The CDR3 here is CASSLEGLYTEAFF. The CDR3 DNA reads TGTGCCAGCAGTTTAGAAGGACTCTACACAGAAGCTTTCTTT.

V and J are TRBV2 and TRBJ2-3, with D tentatively TRBD2 (6 bases). The V end lost 6 bases, the J end lost 6 bases, and 13 bases lay between the germline ends. Per germline, CDR1 SNHLY and CDR2 FYNNEI. This CDR3 is built from 13 residues. In DNA form, the CDR3 reads TGTGCCAGCAGAACGGGAGTGGCCGATACGCAGTATTTT. Translation: CASRTGVADTQYF. The full variable domain, completed using reference TRBV2 and TRBJ2-3, is EPEVTQTPSHQVTQMGQEVILRCVPISNHLYFYWYRQILGQKVEFLVSFYNNEISEKSEIFDDQFSVERPDGSNFTLKIRSTKLEDSAMYFCASRTGVADTQYFGPGTRLTVL.

The rearrangement joins TRBV2 to TRBJ2-7; possible D gene TRBD1, 8 bases. CDR1 is SNHLY, CDR2 FYNNEI, per germline. The CDR3 spans 15 residues. Trimming removed 5 bases from V and 5 bases from J, with 19 bases in between. This CDR3 is CASSRSTGGVDEQYF. DNA of the CDR3: TGTGCCAGCAGTCGGAGCACAGGGGGGGTAGACGAGCAGTACTTC.

The V gene is TRBV5-8, the J gene TRBJ2-1; D gene unclear. The V and J ends lost 2 bases and 8 bases respectively, with 5 bases between them. The length of the CDR3 is 11 residues. Germline V gene data show CDR1 as SGHTS and CDR2 as YDEGEE. CDR3 sequence (DNA): TGTGCCAGCAGCTTAAGGTATGAGCAGTTCTTC. Its translation is CASSLRYEQFF.

This chain uses TRBV15 with TRBJ2-7, with a possible D match to TRBD1 (5 bases). Trimming pared 1 base from V and 6 bases from J, leaving 22 bases between. Germline V gives CDR1 LNHNV, CDR2 YYDKDF (reference sequence). The CDR3 sequence is 17 residues long. CDR3 bases: TGTGCCACCAGCAGAGGAGCAGGGAAGGGCTCATACGGCGAGCAGTACTTC. It encodes CATSRGAGKGSYGEQYF.

The CDR3 DNA sequence: TGTGCCAGCAGTGGCCAACAGGGGCCCTACGAGCAGTACTTC. Amino acid sequence: CASSGQQGPYEQYF. This chain connects TRBV6-1 to TRBJ2-7; TRBD1 aligns across 7 bases. V was pared by 4 bases and J by 2 bases, with 5 bases of the junction left unmatched. Germline lookup yields CDR1 MNHNS and CDR2 SASEGT. The length of the CDR3 is 14 residues.

The V call is TRBV7-6, the J call TRBJ2-2; 10 bases are shared with TRBD1. CDR3 length: 15 residues. Trimming at V came to 5 bases and at J to 4 bases, leaving 4 bases not matched to a gene. The germline V gene has CDR1 SGHVS and CDR2 FNYEAQ. The CDR3 spells CASSPGTGVTGELFF. As DNA, the CDR3 is TGTGCCAGCAGCCCCGGGACAGGGGTCACCGGGGAGCTGTTTTTT. Variable domain in full (rest from reference TRBV7-6 and TRBJ2-2): GAGVSQSPRYKVTKRGQDVALRCDPISGHVSLYWYRQALGQGPEFLTYFNYEAQQDKSGLPNDRFSAERPEGSISTLTIQRTEQRDSAMYRCASSPGTGVTGELFFGEGSRLTVL.

The genes are TRBV9 and TRBJ2-7; the D is unclear. The CDR3 totals 12 residues. The V end lost 3 bases, the J end lost 5 bases, and 9 bases lay between the germline ends. The germline V gene has CDR1 SGDLS and CDR2 YYNGEE. CDR3 in DNA: TGTGCCAGCAGCGCAAACCTGGACGAGCAGTACTTC. Its protein product is CASSANLDEQYF.

This chain links TRBV9 with TRBJ1-4; TRBD1 is a possible D gene (5 bases). Germline assignment: CDR1 SGDLS and CDR2 YYNGEE. The CDR3 is 14 residues long. Trimming cost V 1 base and J 6 bases, with 10 bases left between them. CDR3 amino acids: CASSVFSQDEKLFF. The DNA of the CDR3 is TGTGCCAGCAGCGTATTTTCACAGGATGAAAAACTGTTTTTT.

The V gene is TRBV30, the J gene TRBJ2-5; D perhaps matches TRBD2 (6 bases). The J call is uncertain, as TRBJ2-7 better fits the DNA end. CDR1 and CDR2 from the germline V gene are GTSNPN and SVGIG (reference sequence). The CDR3 length is 16 residues. The CDR3 region is CAWSAYSVGGSYEQYF. The CDR3 DNA reads TGTGCCTGGAGTGCCTATTCGGTTGGAGGGTCCTACGAGCAGTACTTC.

As to this clone: The sample contains more than one DNA sequence encoding this CDR3. This chain links TRBV19 with TRBJ2-7; D not resolved. There are 13 residues in the CDR3. Trimming stripped 2 bases from V and 0 bases from J, with 5 bases between. The germline gives CDR1 LNHDA, CDR2 SQIVND (reference sequence). CDR3 DNA: TGTGCCAGTAGTATATCAGGCTCCTACGAGCAGTACTTC. Protein product: CASSISGSYEQYF.

The chain employs TRBV25-1 and TRBJ2-2, with D maybe TRBD1 (6 bases). V lost 10 bases, J lost 9 bases, and 18 bases lay in between. The CDR3 is 13 residues long. From germline, CDR1 is MGHDK and CDR2 SYGVNS. The CDR3 is CATTGPGPRELFF. The CDR3 region has the DNA TGTGCCACCACAGGGCCCGGGCCCCGGGAGCTGTTTTTT. Full variable domain (missing parts from reference TRBV25-1 and TRBJ2-2): EADIYQTPRYLVIGTGKKITLECSQTMGHDKMYWYQQDPGMELHLIHYSYGVNSTEKGDLSSESTVSRIRTEHFPLTLESARPSHTSQYLCATTGPGPRELFFGEGSRLTVL.